These 10 T cell receptor beta chains originate from one sample sequenced in a study of blood T cell repertoires in COVID-19. Sequencing was performed with immunoSEQ multiplex PCR; in TCRdb, only in-frame clones are kept and a portion is missing. The repertoire holds 71,000 or so clones, with around 85% as singletons. Sequencing was done on a sample of peripheral blood. The origin of the receptors is a man older than 75 in a cohort sampled during active COVID-19.

This clone was seen a single time. The rearrangement joins TRBV6-5 to TRBJ1-1, with 7 bases lining up with TRBD1. With V trimmed by 8 bases and J by 4 bases, 10 bases remained unmatched. Germline loops: CDR1 MNHEY, CDR2 SVGAGI. This CDR3 region has 14 residues. This CDR3 is CASRLQGITTEAFF. As DNA, the CDR3 is TGTGCCAGCCGGTTACAGGGGATTACCACTGAAGCTTTCTTT.

The chain is built from TRBV7-2 and TRBJ1-1; D is uncertain. Germline V CDR1 and CDR2: SGHTA, FQGNSA. CDR3 length equals 13 residues. Trimming took 1 base from V and 5 from J, leaving 8 bases between them. CDR3 amino acids: CASSLGGETEAFF. As DNA, the CDR3 is TGTGCCAGCAGCTTAGGTGGTGAGACTGAAGCTTTCTTT.

The chain combines TRBV28 with TRBJ2-3, with D possibly being TRBD2 (5 bases). The CDR3 spans 15 residues. V was shortened by 6 bases and J by 2 bases, with 15 bases between the two germline ends. Per the germline V gene, CDR1 is MDHEN and CDR2 is SYDVKM. The CDR3 sequence: CASRPEGKNTDTQYF. The CDR3 DNA reads TGTGCCAGCAGACCCGAGGGCAAGAACACAGATACGCAGTATTTT.

The CDR3 DNA reads as TGCGCCAGCAGTGGTGGGGCCCTGATGAACACTGAAGCTTTCTTT. It yields the protein CASSGGALMNTEAFF. The V and J genes are TRBV10-1 and TRBJ1-1, with D perhaps matching TRBD1 (5 bases). The ends were cut back, 4 bases at V and 0 bases at J, with 12 bases in the middle. The CDR3 length is 15 residues. Germline CDR1 is WNHNN and CDR2 is SYGVQD (reference sequence).

This chain links TRBV18 with TRBJ1-6; D may be TRBD1 (5 bases). Trimming pared 2 bases from V and 10 bases from J, leaving 27 bases between. This CDR3 contains 19 residues. Germline loops: CDR1 KGHSH, CDR2 LQKENI. The CDR3 DNA reads as TGTGCCAGCTCACCATATGTCAAATCATCAGGGTACGGAGAATCACCCCTCCACTTT. Amino acid sequence: CASSPYVKSSGYGESPLHF.

The genes are TRBV18 and TRBJ2-7, with TRBD1 as a possible D gene (6 bases). The germline V gene has CDR1 KGHSH and CDR2 LQKENI. V was cut by 6 bases and J by 0 bases, with 18 bases left in between. The CDR3 runs 16 residues. The CDR3 region has the DNA TGTGCCAGCTCGTACTCCACAGGGCAAAACTCCTACGAGCAGTACGTC. Its protein is CASSYSTGQNSYEQYV.

This chain links TRBV29-1 with TRBJ2-5; 8 bases agree with TRBD2. Trimming at V came to 3 bases and at J to 3 bases, leaving 0 bases not matched to a gene. From germline, CDR1 is SQVTM and CDR2 ANQGSEA. The length of the CDR3 is 12 residues. CDR3 sequence: CSVDSGEETQYF. The CDR3 DNA sequence: TGCAGCGTTGATAGCGGGGAAGAGACCCAGTACTTC.

V and J are TRBV27 and TRBJ1-6; a possible D gene is TRBD1 (5 bases). CDR1 and CDR2 from the germline V gene are MNHEY and SMNVEV (reference sequence). V was shortened by 2 bases and J by 5 bases, with 16 bases between the two germline ends. The CDR3 is 17 amino acids. CDR3 DNA: TGTGCCAGCAGTTTAAAAGGGGCGCGGAGAGATAATTCACCCCTCCACTTT. Translated: CASSLKGARRDNSPLHF.

As concerns this clone: The same CDR3 arises from other DNA sequences in this sample as well. The chain uses TRBV5-1 and TRBJ2-3; D not resolved. Trimming removed 2 bases at V and 1 base at J, with 11 bases between. Germline V CDR1 and CDR2: SGHRS, YFSETQ. CDR3 size: 15 residues. CDR3 coding DNA: TGCGCCAGCAGCTTACGCGGATCCGGCACAGATACGCAGTATTTT. It codes for CASSLRGSGTDTQYF.

The gene calls are TRBV18 and TRBJ1-4; 7 bases map to TRBD1. V dropped 6 bases and J dropped 6; count of bases not matched to a gene: 4. Germline values: CDR1 KGHSH, CDR2 LQKENI. The CDR3 has 13 residues. The CDR3 nucleotides read TGTGCCAGCTCCTCCGGGACAGATGAAAAACTGTTTTTT. Translation: CASSSGTDEKLFF. Together with reference TRBV18 and TRBJ1-4, the CDR3 gives the full variable domain: NAGVMQNPRHLVRRRGQEARLRCSPMKGHSHVYWYRQLPEEGLKFMVYLQKENIIDESGMPKERFSAEFPKEGPSILRIQQVVRGDSAAYFCASSSGTDEKLFFGSGTQLSVL.